Listed here is a single T cell receptor beta chain. It lacks a known antigen. Nothing much larger sits one base from this clone, and base qualities are not available. TCRbeta CDR3 regions were amplified from genomic DNA by means of the immunoSEQ Assay, a bias-controlled multiplex PCR. The published analysis was carried out like this. Within the assay, amplification of reference gene primers was used to estimate how many nucleated cells each sample contained. To quantify the absolute abundance of each unique TCRbeta CDR3 rearrangement, sequence reads were collapsed and filtered. For each sample, productive Simpson clonality was calculated as the square root of Simpson's diversity index over productive rearrangements. Held by TCRdb, this immuneACCESS table contains in-frame sequences only and omits some clones. Under half of the omission traces to an unresolved V gene where checked; the cause of the rest is unknown. From that table come the V and J calls and clone size; the DNA was used to work out D and trimming. The sample contains about 260,000 clones, roughly 85% of them found a single time. The ten most abundant clones make up 8.5% to 9.5% of the sample.

The data are from a study of blood T cell repertoires in COVID-19 (dated by TCRdb to about 2020). In terms of the full investigation: Samples from collaborators originated in the United States, Italy and Spain and spanned both the acute and convalescent phases of COVID-19. The prospective study material was composed of cDNA or gDNA derived from T cells, B-cell-depleted T cells, or PBMCs. Subjects who had been exposed to COVID-19, were actively infected with it, or had recovered from it provided the deeply sampled blood TCRbeta repertoires that made up the dataset. A freely available public database, intended as a resource for researchers studying the immune response to SARS-CoV-2, is where the repertoires were released. Samples came from the ongoing ImmuneRACE study (first 160 participants) plus 1,254 subjects from 6 global collaborators. A de-identified subject ID, COVID-19 status, age in years and sex were almost always included in the sample metadata. Where HLA class I and class II types were available, the types were taken from metadata supplied by the sample provider, not from assay-based typing.

Results and caveats for the whole study, not just this receptor: Clinical and demographic metadata were provided uncurated, with the amount varying by source and participant.

Samples from volunteer blood donors who had recovered from COVID-19 were contributed by a second Seattle source. Collaborating institutions collected whole blood in K2EDTA tubes following their own protocols. Collaborator samples were shipped for TCRbeta analysis as frozen whole blood, isolated PBMCs, or DNA extracted from either sample type. From the cysteine up to the phenylalanine, the CDR3 has a length of 16 residues. CDR3 DNA only is kept here, 48 bases in frame from base 1. The junction carries 15 bases between V and J, which are trimmed by 1 base and 3 bases respectively. CDR1 is given as SGHAT and CDR2 as FQNNGV, both from the germline V gene.

In this chain, TRBV11-2 is recombined with TRBJ1-2, and TRBD1 may be the D gene, going by 5 matching bases. The clonotype comes from a woman aged 45-59 years who had recovered from COVID-19. The sequenced sample was peripheral blood. CDR3 protein: CASSLGAGPKYYGYTF. DNA sequence: TGTGCCAGCAGCTTAGGGGCAGGGCCAAAATACTATGGCTACACCTTC.